The rows below give T cell receptor beta chains drawn from one sample of a study of shared clonotypes between healthy human individuals. Using immunoSEQ multiplex PCR, the repertoire was profiled, and TCRdb retains in-frame clones only, with some absent. The sample lists some 650,000 clones, more than 95% seen once, with roughly 0.055% in the top ten. The specimen sequenced was naive CD4+ T cells sorted from blood. These receptors were taken from a woman in her 30s in good health. Each CDR3 is given with its conserved first and last residue. The order of the fields is D gene, V gene, J gene, clone size, CDR3 protein, CDR3 DNA. The D gene is left open where the match is weak. Not every row has a clone size; where given, it reads once, few, many or a size class.

>TRBD1|TRBV2|TRBJ1-2|NA
CASSEDRALYGYTF
TGTGCCAGCAGCGAGGACAGGGCGCTCTATGGCTACACCTTC
>NA|TRBV5-4|TRBJ1-2|NA
CASSSQGNYGYTF
TGTGCCAGCAGCTCGCAGGGGAACTATGGCTACACCTTC
>NA|TRBV5-1|TRBJ2-3|NA
CASSLRTADTQYF
TGCGCCAGCAGCCTCAGGACAGCAGATACGCAGTATTTT
>TRBD2|TRBV5-1|TRBJ2-1|NA
CASSLAGGGNEQFF
TGCGCCAGCAGCCTAGCGGGAGGGGGCAATGAGCAGTTCTTC
>TRBD1|TRBV25-1|TRBJ1-5|NA
CASSGQGTGNQPQHF
TGTGCCAGCAGTGGACAGGGGACTGGCAATCAGCCCCAGCATTTT
>TRBD2|TRBV14|TRBJ2-1|NA
CASSQALAGAEQFF
TGTGCCAGCAGCCAAGCGCTAGCGGGAGCTGAGCAGTTCTTC
>NA|TRBV7-2|TRBJ1-4|NA
CASSLVEEKLFF
TGTGCCAGCAGCTTAGTGGAAGAAAAACTGTTTTTT
>TRBD1|TRBV19|TRBJ1-5|NA
CASSSTTGTSNQPQHF
TGTGCCAGTAGTTCGACGACAGGGACTAGCAATCAGCCCCAGCATTTT
>TRBD2|TRBV7-9|TRBJ2-7|NA
CASSPGLAGGHEQYF
TGTGCCAGCAGCCCGGGACTAGCGGGAGGGCACGAGCAGTACTTC
>NA|TRBV23-1|TRBJ1-5|NA
CASSQERARNQPQHF
TGCGCCAGCAGTCAAGAGAGGGCGCGAAATCAGCCCCAGCATTTT
>NA|TRBV7-2|TRBJ2-7|few
CASSTSATLTYEQYF
TGTGCCAGCAGCACTAGTGCCACTCTTACCTACGAGCAGTACTTC
>TRBD1|TRBV5-5|TRBJ1-1|NA
CASSLDRGKFNTEAFF
TGTGCCAGCAGCTTGGACAGGGGTAAATTTAACACTGAAGCTTTCTTT
>TRBD1|TRBV5-4|TRBJ1-4|NA
CASSLTTGGVEKLFF
TGTGCCAGCAGCTTGACCACAGGGGGCGTTGAAAAACTGTTTTTT
>TRBD2|TRBV5-8|TRBJ2-3|NA
CASSSGLAGGPGSTDTQYF
TGTGCCAGCAGCTCCGGACTAGCGGGAGGGCCGGGGAGCACAGATACGCAGTATTTT
>TRBD1|TRBV13|TRBJ1-4|NA
CASSLGSGTGAEKLFF
TGTGCCAGCAGCTTAGGCTCCGGGACAGGGGCTGAAAAACTGTTTTTT
>TRBD1|TRBV27|TRBJ1-1|once
CASSPLGQGVTEAFF
TGTGCCAGCAGTCCGCTCGGACAGGGGGTAACTGAAGCTTTCTTT
>NA|TRBV7-9|TRBJ2-2|NA
CASSLGAGRESGELFF
TGTGCCAGCAGCTTAGGGGCAGGGAGAGAGTCCGGGGAGCTGTTTTTT
>TRBD1|TRBV6-5|TRBJ2-1|NA
CASSNRGNEQFF
TGTGCCAGCAGCAACAGGGGGAATGAGCAGTTCTTC
>NA|TRBV4-1|TRBJ1-5|NA
CASSPPAGGNQPQHF
TGCGCCAGCAGCCCCCCCGCAGGAGGCAATCAGCCCCAGCATTTT
>NA|TRBV27|TRBJ2-1|NA
CASTRGAGENEQFF
TGTGCCAGCACCAGGGGGGCGGGAGAAAATGAGCAGTTCTTC
>TRBD2|TRBV29-1|TRBJ2-1|NA
CSVPGTSGTNEQFF
TGCAGCGTTCCCGGGACTAGCGGGACAAATGAGCAGTTCTTC
>NA|TRBV6-5|TRBJ2-3|few
CASSEGEDTQYF
TGTGCCAGCAGCGAGGGGGAAGATACGCAGTATTTT
>NA|TRBV10-3|TRBJ2-7|NA
CAISDDSYEQYF
TGTGCCATCAGTGACGACAGCTACGAGCAGTACTTC
>TRBD1|TRBV11-2|TRBJ2-7|NA
CASSLGQGAFLEQYF
TGTGCCAGCAGCTTAGGGCAGGGGGCCTTCCTCGAGCAGTACTTC
>NA|TRBV19|TRBJ1-3|NA
CASSTRTARRGNTIYF
TGTGCCAGTAGTACCAGGACAGCCCGGCGCGGAAACACCATATATTTT
>TRBD1|TRBV5-1|TRBJ1-5|NA
CASRAGQGQNQPQHF
TGCGCCAGCAGAGCCGGACAGGGGCAAAATCAGCCCCAGCATTTT
>TRBD1|TRBV28|TRBJ2-7|NA
CASSPPENRGNEQYF
TGTGCCAGCAGTCCGCCGGAGAACAGGGGGAACGAGCAGTACTTC
>TRBD2|TRBV5-4|TRBJ2-7|NA
CASSLGASGGPPDEQYF
TGTGCCAGCAGCTTGGGGGCTAGCGGGGGACCCCCGGACGAGCAGTACTTC
>NA|TRBV2|TRBJ2-3|NA
CASSEWRMPDTQYF
TGTGCCAGCAGTGAATGGAGGATGCCAGATACGCAGTATTTT
>TRBD2|TRBV5-1|TRBJ2-1|NA
CASRGDGLAGGPLDEQFF
TGCGCCAGCAGAGGCGACGGACTAGCGGGAGGGCCGTTGGATGAGCAGTTCTTC
>TRBD2|TRBV7-3|TRBJ2-1|NA
CASSLSSASGANEQFF
TGTGCCAGCAGCTTAAGTTCGGCTAGCGGAGCCAATGAGCAGTTCTTC
>TRBD2|TRBV7-8|TRBJ2-7|NA
CASSSHRLAGSYEQYF
TGTGCCAGCAGCTCCCACCGACTAGCGGGCAGCTACGAGCAGTACTTC
>NA|TRBV19|TRBJ1-2|NA
CASSIDRRNYGYTF
TGTGCCAGTAGTATAGACAGGAGGAACTATGGCTACACCTTC
>NA|TRBV27|TRBJ1-5|NA
CASSFTVSQPQHF
TGTGCCAGCAGTTTCACAGTCAGTCAGCCCCAGCATTTT
>TRBD2|TRBV7-7|TRBJ2-1|NA
CASSLGLAAGNEQFF
TGTGCCAGCAGCTTGGGACTAGCGGCGGGGAATGAGCAGTTCTTC
>TRBD1|TRBV7-3|TRBJ1-2|NA
CASSLTAAGGGYTF
TGTGCCAGCAGCTTAACCGCGGCAGGGGGTGGCTACACCTTC
>TRBD2|TRBV2|TRBJ2-1|NA
CASSEILAGGENEQFF
TGTGCCAGCAGTGAAATCCTAGCGGGAGGTGAAAATGAGCAGTTCTTC
>NA|TRBV9|TRBJ2-1|NA
CASSVGLSLAFNEQFF
TGTGCCAGCAGCGTTGGACTTTCCCTTGCATTCAATGAGCAGTTCTTC
>TRBD2|TRBV25-1|TRBJ2-3|NA
CASSDRREGPSDTQYF
TGTGCCAGCAGTGATAGGCGGGAGGGCCCTTCAGATACGCAGTATTTT
>NA|TRBV11-3|TRBJ2-1|NA
CASSLDGENEQFF
TGTGCCAGCAGCTTAGATGGGGAAAATGAGCAGTTCTTC
>TRBD1|TRBV5-1|TRBJ2-5|NA
CASSLGQGASLETQYF
TGCGCCAGCAGCTTGGGACAGGGGGCCTCGTTAGAGACCCAGTACTTC
>TRBD2|TRBV19|TRBJ2-7|NA
CASSFGASGIYEQYF
TGTGCCAGTAGTTTCGGGGCTAGCGGGATCTACGAGCAGTACTTC
>TRBD2|TRBV30|TRBJ2-3|NA
CAEGTSGIGTQYF
TGTGCCGAGGGGACTAGCGGGATAGGTACGCAGTATTTT
>TRBD1|TRBV5-1|TRBJ2-7|NA
CASRVGGTGGGEQYF
TGCGCCAGCAGAGTTGGCGGGACAGGGGGAGGCGAGCAGTACTTC
>NA|TRBV23-1|TRBJ2-3|NA
CASSLPNPPFPQGKSADTQYF
TGCGCCAGCAGTTTACCCAACCCCCCCTTCCCACAGGGAAAGAGCGCAGATACGCAGTATTTT